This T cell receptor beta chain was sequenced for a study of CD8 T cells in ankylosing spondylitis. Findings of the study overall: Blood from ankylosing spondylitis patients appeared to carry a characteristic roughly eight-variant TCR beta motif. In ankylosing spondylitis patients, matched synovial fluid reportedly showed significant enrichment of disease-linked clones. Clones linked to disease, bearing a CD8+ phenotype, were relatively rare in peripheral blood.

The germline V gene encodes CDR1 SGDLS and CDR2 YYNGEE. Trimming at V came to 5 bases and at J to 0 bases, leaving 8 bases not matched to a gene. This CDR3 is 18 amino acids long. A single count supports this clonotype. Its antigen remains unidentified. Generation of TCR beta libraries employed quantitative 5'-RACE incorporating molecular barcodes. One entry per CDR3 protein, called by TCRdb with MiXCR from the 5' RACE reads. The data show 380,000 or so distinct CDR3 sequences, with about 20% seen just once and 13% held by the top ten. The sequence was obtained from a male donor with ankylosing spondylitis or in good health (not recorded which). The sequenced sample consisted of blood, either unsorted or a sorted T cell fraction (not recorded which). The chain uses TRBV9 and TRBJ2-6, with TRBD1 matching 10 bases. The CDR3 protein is CASRGTGEVISGANVLTF. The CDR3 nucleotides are TGTGCCAGCAGGGGGACAGGGGAAGTTATCTCTGGGGCCAACGTCCTGACTTTC.